The next 19 T cell receptor beta chains were all read from a single sample in a study of T cell responses to AZD1222 COVID-19 vaccine. Repertoires were generated with immunoSEQ multiplex PCR, while TCRdb's copy carries only in-frame clones and drops some. The table includes 150,000 to 200,000 clones, more than 80% detected once. The sequences come from peripheral blood, collected on day 0 of AZD1222 vaccination. These TCRs come from an adult in good health.

The chain uses TRBV2 and TRBJ1-5; D uncertain. Germline-derived CDR1 and CDR2 are SNHLY and FYNNEI. The CDR3 is made up of 12 amino acids. V shed 6 bases and J shed 7 bases, with 10 bases lying between them. The DNA for the CDR3 is TGTGCCAGCAGGCGCGGGCAGCAGCCCCAGCATTTT. Protein: CASRRGQQPQHF.

V usage is TRBV19 and J usage is TRBJ1-6; D not resolved. The CDR3 sequence is 12 residues long. Germline V gives CDR1 LNHDA, CDR2 SQIVND (reference sequence). V gave up 3 bases and J gave up 8 bases, with 5 bases separating them. The CDR3 region has the DNA TGTGCCAGTAGTATCGGGTATTCACCCCTCCACTTT. The encoded protein is CASSIGYSPLHF.

The genes are TRBV12-5 and TRBJ1-2, with D unresolved. The CDR3 runs to 14 residues. V was trimmed by 2 bases and J by 8 bases, leaving 15 bases between them. The germline V gene has CDR1 LGHNT and CDR2 FRNRAP. Written as DNA, the CDR3 is TGTGCTAGTGGTTTGACCCAGGCAGAGGAAGGCTACACCTTC. Translation gives CASGLTQAEEGYTF.

The rearrangement joins TRBV6-2 or TRBV6-3 to TRBJ2-1; 7 bases match TRBD2. The V gene's germline CDR1 is MNHEY and CDR2 SVGEGT. The junction had 4 bases not matched to a gene; V was cut back by 2 bases and J by 6 bases. This CDR3 region has 14 residues. The chain's CDR3 is CASSYGGRANEQFF. The CDR3 DNA is TGTGCCAGCAGTTACGGGGGGAGGGCCAATGAGCAGTTCTTC.

This chain connects TRBV6-1 to TRBJ1-2; D is unclear. This CDR3 spans 14 amino acids. Germline lookup yields CDR1 MNHNS and CDR2 SASEGT. V lost 2 bases, J lost 4 bases, and 11 bases lay in between. The CDR3 loop is CASSELGLAYGYTF. The CDR3 coding sequence is TGTGCCAGCAGTGAACTAGGATTAGCCTATGGCTACACCTTC.

The chain has TRBV5-6 and TRBJ1-5, with a weak D call TRBD1 (5 bases). Germline-derived CDR1 and CDR2 are SGHDT and YYEEEE. V dropped 0 bases and J dropped 2 bases, with 9 bases sitting between them. The CDR3 runs to 15 residues. CDR3 protein: CASSLGGMGNQPQHF. The CDR3 DNA sequence: TGTGCCAGCAGCTTGGGGGGGATGGGCAATCAGCCCCAGCATTTT. Complete variable domain (other parts from reference TRBV5-6 and TRBJ1-5): DAGVTQSPTHLIKTRGQQVTLRCSPKSGHDTVSWYQQALGQGPQFIFQYYEEEERQRGNFPDRFSGHQFPNYSSELNVNALLLGDSALYLCASSLGGMGNQPQHFGDGTRLSIL.

The V call is TRBV27, the J call TRBJ1-6, with 7 bases aligning to TRBD1. Germline V gives CDR1 MNHEY, CDR2 SMNVEV (reference sequence). The V gene end was trimmed by 5 bases and the J gene end by 9 bases; junction bases not matched to a gene: 16. The CDR3 totals 17 residues. The CDR3 reads CASSPDVRQGVVSPLHF. CDR3 coding DNA: TGTGCCAGCAGTCCGGACGTAAGACAGGGAGTTGTTTCACCCCTCCACTTT.

The rearrangement joins TRBV13 to TRBJ1-2, with TRBD1 matching over 10 bases. The CDR3 has 18 amino acids. Germline V gene sequence: CDR1 PRHDT, CDR2 FYEKMQ (reference sequence). V lost 5 bases, J lost 6 bases, and 18 bases stayed unmatched. The CDR3 spells CASSLTPGTGARIDGYTF. The CDR3 DNA reads as TGTGCCAGCAGCCTAACTCCCGGGACAGGGGCGAGGATTGATGGCTACACCTTC.

This chain connects TRBV5-1 to TRBJ1-6; the D is unclear. CDR1 and CDR2 from the germline V gene are SGHRS and YFSETQ. The CDR3 totals 14 residues. V lost 0 bases, J lost 7 bases, and 8 bases lay in between. The CDR3 sequence: CASSLDTPNSPLHF. The CDR3 DNA reads TGCGCCAGCAGCTTGGACACTCCAAATTCACCCCTCCACTTT.

The chain links TRBV28 to TRBJ2-1; 7 bases are shared with TRBD1. The length of the CDR3 is 14 residues. Germline V gene lookup returns CDR1 MDHEN and CDR2 SYDVKM. The V and J ends lost 5 bases and 8 bases, in that order; junction bases with no gene match: 9. The CDR3: CASSGAGGYYEQFF. In nucleotides, the CDR3 is TGTGCCAGCAGTGGGGCAGGGGGTTATTATGAGCAGTTCTTC. Full variable domain (missing parts from reference TRBV28 and TRBJ2-1): DVKVTQSSRYLVKRTGEKVFLECVQDMDHENMFWYRQDPGLGLRLIYFSYDVKMKEKGDIPEGYSVSREKKERFSLILESASTNQTSMYLCASSGAGGYYEQFFGPGTRLTVL.

The V gene is TRBV3-1 (or the pseudogene TRBV3-2), the J gene TRBJ2-2, with a tentative D call TRBD1 (5 bases). Germline assignment: CDR1 LGHDT and CDR2 YNNKEL (reference sequence). V shed 2 bases and J shed 4 bases, with 14 bases lying between them. The CDR3 loop spans 16 amino acids. CDR3 protein: CASSQLAPTGTGELFF. The CDR3 DNA reads TGTGCCAGCAGCCAATTAGCCCCAACAGGCACCGGGGAGCTGTTTTTT.

This chain's CDR3 is CASQRRSGRTDTQYF. In DNA, the CDR3 is TGTGCCAGCCAGCGGCGAAGCGGACGCACAGATACGCAGTATTTT. The chain has TRBV6-5 and TRBJ2-3; a possible D gene is TRBD2 (5 bases). This CDR3 is 15 amino acids long. CDR1 is MNHEY and CDR2 is SVGAGI in the germline V gene. Between the trimmed V and J ends, which lost 8 bases and 1 base, there was a span of 16 bases.

The V and J genes are TRBV6-2 or TRBV6-3 and TRBJ1-5, with a possible D match to TRBD1 (5 bases). V dropped 5 bases and J dropped 5 bases, with 16 bases sitting between them. Germline CDR1 is MNHEY and CDR2 is SVGEGT. CDR3 size: 15 residues. Here the CDR3 DNA reads TGTGCCAGCAGTCACCCAGGGTACGGTGATCAGCCCCAGCATTTT. Encoded protein: CASSHPGYGDQPQHF.

This clone was recorded only once. The chain employs TRBV19 and TRBJ1-5; no definite D call. The V and J ends lost 1 base and 6 bases respectively, with 7 bases between them. Germline CDR1 LNHDA, CDR2 SQIVND (reference sequence). The CDR3 has 13 residues. CDR3 sequence (DNA): TGTGCCAGTAGTATAGGATCTGGTCAGCCCCAGCATTTT. It is translated as CASSIGSGQPQHF.

The chain links TRBV4-1 to TRBJ1-3; D not certain. V lost 4 bases and J 1 base, leaving 20 bases between the germline ends. The CDR3 sequence is 18 residues long. CDR1 is MGHRA, CDR2 YSYEKL, per germline. The chain's CDR3 is CASSRTLKTVDSGNTIYF. The CDR3, as DNA: TGCGCCAGCAGCCGCACTCTAAAGACGGTAGATTCTGGAAACACCATATATTTT.

This chain links TRBV4-1 with TRBJ1-4; weak D call: TRBD1 (6 bases). Germline lookup yields CDR1 MGHRA and CDR2 YSYEKL. The length of the CDR3 is 15 residues. V was pared by 2 bases and J by 3 bases, with 10 bases between. The CDR3 loop is CASSQRDMSNEKLFF. CDR3 in DNA: TGCGCCAGCAGCCAACGGGACATGTCTAATGAAAAACTGTTTTTT.

This chain links TRBV7-8 with TRBJ1-5; D gene unclear. Germline V gene sequence: CDR1 SGHVS, CDR2 FQNEAQ. V dropped 5 bases and J dropped 6 bases, with 17 bases sitting between them. This CDR3 contains 15 residues. CDR3 in DNA: TGTGCCAGCAGCCAAGGTACCTCACGGAGTCAGCCCCAGCATTTT. This codes for CASSQGTSRSQPQHF.

The J gene is TRBJ1-2, the V gene TRBV19; D perhaps matches TRBD1 (5 bases). Trimming pared 7 bases from V and 3 bases from J, leaving 18 bases between. The CDR3 totals 15 residues. Germline-derived CDR1 and CDR2 are LNHDA and SQIVND (reference sequence). CDR3 bases: TGTGCCAGTAATCTTGTAGGGGAATCCCACTATGGCTACACCTTC. Protein: CASNLVGESHYGYTF. The full variable domain, completed using reference TRBV19 and TRBJ1-2, is DGGITQSPKYLFRKEGQNVTLSCEQNLNHDAMYWYRQDPGQGLRLIYYSQIVNDFQKGDIAEGYSVSREKKESFPLTVTSAQKNPTAFYLCASNLVGESHYGYTFGSGTRLTVV.

The chain couples TRBV5-6 to TRBJ2-7; D tentatively reads TRBD1 or TRBD2 (6 bases each). The CDR3 has 16 residues. The germline V gene has CDR1 SGHDT and CDR2 YYEEEE. Between the trimmed V and J ends, which lost 2 bases and 2 bases, there was a span of 17 bases. The CDR3: CASSFGGPGRPYEQYF. DNA of the CDR3: TGTGCCAGCAGCTTTGGGGGGCCAGGGCGACCCTACGAGCAGTACTTC.